Below, one TCR beta chain is given with its context. Its antigen is still unknown. Though probably carrying unrecorded immune exposures, donors were nominally healthy at sampling. It was with 60 Vbeta and 13 Jbeta primers that the PCR ran. The method was immunoSEQ multiplex PCR; TCRdb's version includes in-frame clones alone and lacks a portion of them. The sample contains approximately 130,000 clones, 80% to 90% of which appear only once. The source of the sample is a study of cytomegalovirus exposure and HLA in healthy donors. Study at large: In an earlier analysis, some 110 million unique TCR beta sequences were found from some 200 million T cells. Study conclusions and caveats: It was around 160 TCR beta chains that were listed as cytomegalovirus-associated. It was reported in a later analysis that an Asian-associated ancestry cluster showed fewer N-insertions than the 666-donor mean.

Germline CDR1 is SGHTA and CDR2 is FQGNSA. The CDR3 length is 12 residues. Deletions cut 5 bases from V and 10 bases from J, with 14 bases between. The receptor comes from a man aged 50-59 years in good health and CMV-seronegative. The gene calls are TRBV7-2 and TRBJ1-1, with a weak D call TRBD1 (5 bases). The sample consisted of PBMCs. CDR3 nucleotides: TGTGCCAGCAGCCCCGCCCAGGGTACAGCTTTCTTT. Protein product: CASSPAQGTAFF.